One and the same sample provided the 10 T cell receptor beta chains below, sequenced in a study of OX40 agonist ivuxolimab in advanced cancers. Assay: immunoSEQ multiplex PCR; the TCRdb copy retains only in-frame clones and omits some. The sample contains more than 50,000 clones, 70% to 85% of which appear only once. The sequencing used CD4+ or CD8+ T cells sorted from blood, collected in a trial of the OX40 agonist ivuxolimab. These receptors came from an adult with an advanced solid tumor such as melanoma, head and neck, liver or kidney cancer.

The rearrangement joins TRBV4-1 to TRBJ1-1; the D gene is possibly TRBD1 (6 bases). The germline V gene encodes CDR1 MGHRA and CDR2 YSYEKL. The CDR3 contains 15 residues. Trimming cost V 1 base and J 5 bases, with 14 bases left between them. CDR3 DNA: TGCGCCAGCAGCCAAGTCGATAGGGGGGAAACTGAAGCTTTCTTT. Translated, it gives CASSQVDRGETEAFF.

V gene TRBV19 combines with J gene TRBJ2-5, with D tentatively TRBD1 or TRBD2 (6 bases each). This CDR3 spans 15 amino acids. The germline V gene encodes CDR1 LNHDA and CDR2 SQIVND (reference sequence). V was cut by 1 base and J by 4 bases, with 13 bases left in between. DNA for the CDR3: TGTGCCAGTAGTATAGCCGGAGGGGGGACAGAGACCCAGTACTTC. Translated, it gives CASSIAGGGTETQYF. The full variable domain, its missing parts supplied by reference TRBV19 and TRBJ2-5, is DGGITQSPKYLFRKEGQNVTLSCEQNLNHDAMYWYRQDPGQGLRLIYYSQIVNDFQKGDIAEGYSVSREKKESFPLTVTSAQKNPTAFYLCASSIAGGGTETQYFGPGTRLLVL.

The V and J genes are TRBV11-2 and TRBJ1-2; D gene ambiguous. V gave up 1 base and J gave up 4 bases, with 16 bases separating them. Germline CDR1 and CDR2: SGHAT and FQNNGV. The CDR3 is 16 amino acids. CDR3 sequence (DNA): TGTGCCAGCAGCTTAGGCAGTGCAGGAAATCTCTATGGCTACACCTTC. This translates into CASSLGSAGNLYGYTF. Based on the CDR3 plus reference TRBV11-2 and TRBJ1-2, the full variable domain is EAGVAQSPRYKIIEKRQSVAFWCNPISGHATLYWYQQILGQGPKLLIQFQNNGVVDDSQLPKDRFSAERLKGVDSTLKIQPAKLEDSAVYLCASSLGSAGNLYGYTFGSGTRLTVV.

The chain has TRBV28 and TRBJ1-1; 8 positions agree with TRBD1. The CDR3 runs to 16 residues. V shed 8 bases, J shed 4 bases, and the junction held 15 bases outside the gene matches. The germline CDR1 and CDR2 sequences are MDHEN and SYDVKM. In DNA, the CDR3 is TGTGCCAGCCCGGCAGCCAGGGGGCTTGGGAGCACTGAAGCTTTCTTT. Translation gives CASPAARGLGSTEAFF.

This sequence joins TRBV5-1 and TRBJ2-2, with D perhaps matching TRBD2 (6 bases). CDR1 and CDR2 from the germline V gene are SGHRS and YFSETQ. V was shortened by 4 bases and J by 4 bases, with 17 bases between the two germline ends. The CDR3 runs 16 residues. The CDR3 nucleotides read TGCGCCAGCAGCCCGACGGAGGGGCGCGGCACCGGGGAGCTGTTTTTT. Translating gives CASSPTEGRGTGELFF. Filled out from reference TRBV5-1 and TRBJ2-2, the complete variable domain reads KAGVTQTPRYLIKTRGQQVTLSCSPISGHRSVSWYQQTPGQGLQFLFEYFSETQRNKGNFPGRFSGRQFSNSRSEMNVSTLELGDSALYLCASSPTEGRGTGELFFGEGSRLTVL.

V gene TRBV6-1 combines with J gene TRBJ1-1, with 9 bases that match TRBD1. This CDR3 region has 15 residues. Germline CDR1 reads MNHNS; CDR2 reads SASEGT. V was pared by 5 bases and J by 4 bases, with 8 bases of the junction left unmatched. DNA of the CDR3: TGTGCCAGCAGTTTTTCGACAGGGGGTGTCACTGAAGCTTTCTTT. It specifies CASSFSTGGVTEAFF.

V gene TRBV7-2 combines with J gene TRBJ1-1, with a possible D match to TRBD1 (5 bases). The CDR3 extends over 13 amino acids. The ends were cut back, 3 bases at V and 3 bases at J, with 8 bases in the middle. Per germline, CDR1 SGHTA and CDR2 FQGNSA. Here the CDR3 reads CASSLRQHTEAFF. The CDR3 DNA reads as TGTGCCAGCAGCTTGCGACAGCACACTGAAGCTTTCTTT.

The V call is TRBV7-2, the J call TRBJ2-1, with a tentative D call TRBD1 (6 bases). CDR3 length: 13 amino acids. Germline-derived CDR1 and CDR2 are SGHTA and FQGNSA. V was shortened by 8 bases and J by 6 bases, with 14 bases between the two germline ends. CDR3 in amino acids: CASGVDRSNEQFF. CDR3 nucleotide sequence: TGTGCCAGCGGGGTCGACAGGAGCAATGAGCAGTTCTTC.

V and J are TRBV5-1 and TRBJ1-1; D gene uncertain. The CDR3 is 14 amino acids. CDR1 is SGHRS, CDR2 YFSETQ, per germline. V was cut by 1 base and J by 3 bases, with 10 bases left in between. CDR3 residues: CASSLQPRDTEAFF. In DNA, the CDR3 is TGCGCCAGCAGCTTGCAGCCGAGGGACACTGAAGCTTTCTTT. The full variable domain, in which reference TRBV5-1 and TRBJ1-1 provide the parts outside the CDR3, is KAGVTQTPRYLIKTRGQQVTLSCSPISGHRSVSWYQQTPGQGLQFLFEYFSETQRNKGNFPGRFSGRQFSNSRSEMNVSTLELGDSALYLCASSLQPRDTEAFFGQGTRLTVV.

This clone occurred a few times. CDR3 protein: CAISETGGNYGYTF. The CDR3 DNA follows: TGTGCCATCAGTGAGACCGGGGGAAACTATGGCTACACCTTC. The V gene is TRBV10-3, the J gene TRBJ1-2; a possible D gene is TRBD1 (5 bases). The CDR3 contains 14 residues. Germline lookup yields CDR1 ENHRY and CDR2 SYGVKD. The V gene lost 2 bases and the J gene lost 2 bases, with 9 bases spanning the gap.